This T cell receptor beta chain was recorded in a study of blood T cell repertoires in COVID-19. Study context: COVID-19 samples, acute and convalescent, were from the United States, Italy and Spain.

Data came from immunoSEQ multiplex PCR; TCRdb stores just in-frame clones and leaves some out. The sample consists of some 230,000 clones, 82% of them appearing once. This clone was counted a few times. The sample holds other DNA sequences that translate to the same CDR3. CDR3 length: 13 residues. V lost 6 bases and J 4 bases, leaving 10 bases between the germline ends. The germline V gene encodes CDR1 KGHSH and CDR2 LQKENI. This clonotype originated in a woman of 80 years or more with COVID-19, enrolled during active disease. This sequence joins TRBV18 and TRBJ1-5, with a possible D match to TRBD1 (6 bases). The sequencing input was peripheral blood. The CDR3 sequence: CASSRTENQPQHF. CDR3 coding DNA: TGTGCCAGCTCTCGGACAGAGAATCAGCCCCAGCATTTT.